The present T cell receptor beta chain was sequenced within a study of T cell changes during pregnancy in multiple sclerosis. The data were produced by immunoSEQ multiplex PCR, yet TCRdb's version contains in-frame clones alone and is incomplete. This sample has roughly 40,000 clones, with more than 85% found just once. V lost 0 bases and J lost 0, with 6 bases in between. This CDR3 is built from 15 residues. Germline V gene data show CDR1 as SGHVS and CDR2 as FQNEAQ. The sequenced sample was CD4+ T cells from peripheral blood mononuclear cells, obtained in the second trimester of pregnancy. The receptor was isolated from a female donor in good health, enrolled as a control in a pregnancy study. The rearrangement uses TRBV7-8 and TRBJ1-3; D is unclear. CDR3 protein: CASSLALLSGNTIYF. CDR3 coding DNA: TGTGCCAGCAGCTTAGCACTTCTCTCTGGAAACACCATATATTTT.